This note documents a single T cell receptor beta chain sequence. This specimen belongs to a study of blood T cell repertoires in COVID-19. Study overall: T cells, B-cell-depleted T cells, or PBMCs provided the cDNA or gDNA that served as material.

Germline V lookup: CDR1 SEHNR, CDR2 FQNEAQ (reference sequence). CDR3 length equals 17 residues. V lost 2 bases, J lost 0 bases, and 16 bases lay in between. The assay was immunoSEQ multiplex PCR, and TCRdb's table has in-frame clones only and misses some. This sample carries approximately 200,000 clones, roughly 81% of them seen once, and the ten largest clones take approximately 12%. The chain has TRBV7-9 and TRBJ1-1; TRBD1 is a possible D gene (5 bases). Material: peripheral blood. This clonotype was obtained from a woman over 75 with COVID-19, enrolled during active disease. CDR3 coding DNA: TGTGCCAGCAGCTTAAGACAAATCAGGGTGATGAACACTGAAGCTTTCTTT. This sequence encodes CASSLRQIRVMNTEAFF.